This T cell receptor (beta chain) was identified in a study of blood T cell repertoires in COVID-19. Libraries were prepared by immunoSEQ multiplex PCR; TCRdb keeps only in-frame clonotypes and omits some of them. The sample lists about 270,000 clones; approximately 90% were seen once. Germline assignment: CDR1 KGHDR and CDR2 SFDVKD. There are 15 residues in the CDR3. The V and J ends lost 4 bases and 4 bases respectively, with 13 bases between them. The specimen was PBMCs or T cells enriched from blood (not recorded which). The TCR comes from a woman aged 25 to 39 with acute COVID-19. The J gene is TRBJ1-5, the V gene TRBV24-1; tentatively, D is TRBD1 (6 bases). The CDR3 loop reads CATSDKQGTNQPQHF. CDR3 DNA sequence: TGTGCCACCAGTGACAAACAGGGAACTAATCAGCCCCAGCATTTT.